The present TCR beta chain was sequenced within a study of cytomegalovirus exposure and HLA in healthy donors. Study information: Later analysis reported that the 95 to 150 validation repertoires shared the platform of the roughly 710 first-cohort repertoires.

CDR1 is MNHNY and CDR2 is SVGAGI in the germline V gene (reference sequence). Trimming pared 1 base from V and 2 bases from J, leaving 5 bases between. The CDR3 runs 13 residues. Generated by immunoSEQ multiplex PCR, the TCRdb table keeps only in-frame clones and is missing some. The sample holds around 140,000 clones, roughly 90% seen once. General study points: Some 150 TCR beta chains were listed as cytomegalovirus-associated.

As regards this clone: Its target is not known.

This clonotype originated in a man younger than 35 in good health and CMV-seropositive. The material sequenced was PBMCs. The chain combines TRBV6-6 with TRBJ1-1; D is unclear. The CDR3 sequence is CASSYYSNTEAFF. CDR3 DNA sequence: TGTGCCAGCAGTTACTACAGTAACACTGAAGCTTTCTTT.